A selection of T cell receptor beta chains follows, all from one sample in a study of OX40 agonist ivuxolimab in advanced cancers. Only in-frame clones appear in the TCRdb table, and some are missing; sequencing was by immunoSEQ multiplex PCR. The sample yields under 80,000 clones, around 84% seen once. Sequencing used CD4+ or CD8+ T cells sorted from blood, obtained in a trial of the OX40 agonist ivuxolimab. The receptors originated from an adult with an advanced solid tumor such as melanoma, head and neck, liver or kidney cancer. CDR3s include the opening cysteine and the closing phenylalanine or tryptophan. Each record gives: V gene, D gene, J gene, clone size, CDR3 length, CDR3 DNA, CDR3 protein. The D gene is left open where the match is weak. Some rows mark clone size as missing; the rest say once, few, many or name a class of expanded clone.

TRBV7-9	.	TRBJ1-2	.	15	TGTGCCAGCAGCTTATCTCGGACTGGGATGGGAGGCTACACCTTC	CASSLSRTGMGGYTF
TRBV10-3	.	TRBJ2-1	.	12	TGTGCCACCAGCGGCGGTTACAATGAGCAGTTCTTC	CATSGGYNEQFF
TRBV2	TRBD1	TRBJ1-1	few	12	TGTGCCAGCAGTGGACAGGGAATGGAAGCTTTCTTT	CASSGQGMEAFF
TRBV7-9	.	TRBJ1-2	.	13	TGTGCCAGCAGCTACATGCTGGACCGAGGCTACACCTTC	CASSYMLDRGYTF
TRBV6-1	.	TRBJ2-7	.	15	TGTGCCAGCAGTGAACCGGGGAGCGCCCTCAACGAGCAGTACTTC	CASSEPGSALNEQYF
TRBV7-2	.	TRBJ2-5	once	15	TGTGCCAGCAGCCCCGATATCGGTGTCCAAGAGACCCAGTACTTC	CASSPDIGVQETQYF
TRBV2	TRBD1	TRBJ1-4	.	12	TGTGCCAGCAGTTACAGGGGCGAAAAACTGTTTTTT	CASSYRGEKLFF
TRBV18	.	TRBJ2-4	once	14	TGTGCCAGCTCACCAGGGTCGGCTAAAAACATTCAGTACTTC	CASSPGSAKNIQYF
TRBV5-1	.	TRBJ2-5	.	12	TGCGCCAGCAGCCTTAACCAAGAGACCCAGTACTTC	CASSLNQETQYF
TRBV19	.	TRBJ1-4	.	15	TGTGCCAGTAGAGGGGGACAAGAGCTTTATGAAAAACTGTTTTTT	CASRGGQELYEKLFF
TRBV19	.	TRBJ2-1	.	16	TGTGCCAGTAGTATAGACCTCACGAGGGTGGGCGATGAGCAGTTCTTC	CASSIDLTRVGDEQFF
TRBV7-2	.	TRBJ2-7	few	15	TGTGCCAGCAGCTTGCCCGGGACACCTCCCTACGAGCAGTACTTC	CASSLPGTPPYEQYF
TRBV18	.	TRBJ1-2	once	11	TGTGCCACCACCGGGGCTTATGGCTACACCTTC	CATTGAYGYTF
TRBV30	.	TRBJ1-1	few	11	TGTGCCTGGACCCGACTGTGGGAAGCTTTCTTT	CAWTRLWEAFF
TRBV30	.	TRBJ2-2	.	14	TGTGCCTACGGTCGGGTGGGACAACCCGGGGAGCTGTTTTTT	CAYGRVGQPGELFF
TRBV28	TRBD2	TRBJ2-3	.	16	TGTGCCAGCAGTTTGACTAGCGGGAGCGCCGCAGATACGCAGTATTTT	CASSLTSGSAADTQYF
TRBV28	.	TRBJ2-7	once	11	TGTGCCAGCAGTGGTGGATACGAGCAGTACTTC	CASSGGYEQYF
TRBV18	.	TRBJ1-3	.	13	TGTGCCAGCTCACCACCGGCTGGAAACACCATATATTTT	CASSPPAGNTIYF
TRBV25-1	.	TRBJ1-6	few	13	TGTGCCAGCAGTGTGGGGGGTTATTCACCCCTCCACTTT	CASSVGGYSPLHF
TRBV27	.	TRBJ2-7	.	14	TGTGCCAGCAGTCACAACGGGTTTAAAGGCGAGCAGTACTTC	CASSHNGFKGEQYF
TRBV18	.	TRBJ2-7	.	15	TGTGCCAGCTCACCCGGGGAGGGGGCGTCCTACGAGCAGTACTTC	CASSPGEGASYEQYF
TRBV19	TRBD2	TRBJ2-2	once	17	TGTGCCAGTAGTAGAGGACTAGCGGGTTCGAACACCGGGGAGCTGTTTTTT	CASSRGLAGSNTGELFF
TRBV5-5	TRBD1	TRBJ1-4	once	15	TGTGCCAGCAGCTTTGGCGGGACAGGGCCTGAAAAACTGTTTTTT	CASSFGGTGPEKLFF
TRBV7-2	.	TRBJ2-4	.	15	TGTGCCAGCAGCCCCGGACTCTGGGGCAAAAACATTCAGTACTTC	CASSPGLWGKNIQYF